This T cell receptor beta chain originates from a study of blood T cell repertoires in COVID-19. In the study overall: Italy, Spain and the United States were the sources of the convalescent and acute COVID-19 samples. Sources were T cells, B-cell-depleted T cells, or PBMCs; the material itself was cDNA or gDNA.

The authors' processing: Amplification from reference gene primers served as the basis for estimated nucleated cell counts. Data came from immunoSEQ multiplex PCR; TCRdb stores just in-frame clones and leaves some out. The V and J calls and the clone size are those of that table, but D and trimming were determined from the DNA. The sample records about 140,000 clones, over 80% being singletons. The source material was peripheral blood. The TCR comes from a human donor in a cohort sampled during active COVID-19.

This chain's CDR3 is CASNIGVSGKLFF. The CDR3, as DNA: TGTGCCAGCAACATCGGGGTCTCTGGAAAACTGTTTTTT. The chain employs TRBV7-2 and TRBJ1-4; unclear D gene. CDR1 is SGHTA, CDR2 FQGNSA, per germline. The CDR3 contains 13 residues. With 7 bases removed from V and 10 bases from J, the gap between germline ends came to 16 bases.